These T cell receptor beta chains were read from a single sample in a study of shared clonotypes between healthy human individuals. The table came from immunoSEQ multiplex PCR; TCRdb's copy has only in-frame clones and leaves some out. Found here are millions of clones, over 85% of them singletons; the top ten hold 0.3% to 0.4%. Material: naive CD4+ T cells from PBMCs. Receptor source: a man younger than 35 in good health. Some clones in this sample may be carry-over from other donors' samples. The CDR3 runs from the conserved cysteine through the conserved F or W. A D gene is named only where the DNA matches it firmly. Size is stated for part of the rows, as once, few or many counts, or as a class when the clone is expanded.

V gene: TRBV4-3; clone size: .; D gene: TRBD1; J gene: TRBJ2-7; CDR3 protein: CASSHRDRGSYEQYF; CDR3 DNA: TGCGCCAGCAGCCACAGGGACAGGGGTTCCTACGAGCAGTACTTC
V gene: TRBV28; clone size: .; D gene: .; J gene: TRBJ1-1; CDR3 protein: CATTRQRTEAFF; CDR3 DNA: TGTGCCACAACCCGACAGAGGACTGAAGCTTTCTTT
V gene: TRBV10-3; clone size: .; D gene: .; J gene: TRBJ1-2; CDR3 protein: CAISEFLPATSEGYTF; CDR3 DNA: TGTGCCATCAGTGAGTTCCTCCCGGCCACTTCAGAAGGCTACACCTTC
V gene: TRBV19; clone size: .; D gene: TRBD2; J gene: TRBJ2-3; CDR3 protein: CASSSISGRLLGDTQYF; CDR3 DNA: TGTGCCAGTAGTTCCATTAGCGGGAGACTCCTAGGAGATACGCAGTATTTT
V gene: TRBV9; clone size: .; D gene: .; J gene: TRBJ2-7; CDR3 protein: CASSNGGASRTYEQYF; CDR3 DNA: TGTGCCAGCAGCAATGGGGGGGCTAGCCGGACCTACGAGCAGTACTTC
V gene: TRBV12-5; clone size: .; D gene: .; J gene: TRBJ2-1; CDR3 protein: CASGLEINEQFF; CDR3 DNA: TGTGCTAGTGGTCTGGAAATAAATGAGCAGTTCTTC
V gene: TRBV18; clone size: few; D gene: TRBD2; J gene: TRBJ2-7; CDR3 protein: CASSPGLAGYEQYF; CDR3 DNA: TGTGCCAGCTCACCGGGACTAGCGGGCTACGAGCAGTACTTC
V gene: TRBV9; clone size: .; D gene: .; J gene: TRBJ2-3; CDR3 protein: CASSVGGPGDTQYF; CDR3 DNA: TGTGCCAGCAGCGTAGGGGGGCCTGGAGATACGCAGTATTTT
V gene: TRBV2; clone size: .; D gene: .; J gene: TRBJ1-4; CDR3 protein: CASSGLQREKLFF; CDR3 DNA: TGTGCCAGCAGTGGCCTCCAGCGGGAAAAACTGTTTTTT
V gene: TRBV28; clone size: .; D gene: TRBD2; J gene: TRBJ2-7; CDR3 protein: CASSLGGGYEQYF; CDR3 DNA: TGTGCCAGCAGTTTAGGGGGGGGCTACGAGCAGTACTTC
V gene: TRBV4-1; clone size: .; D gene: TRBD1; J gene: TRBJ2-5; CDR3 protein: CASSSPGQTQETQYF; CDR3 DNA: TGCGCCAGCAGCAGTCCGGGACAGACACAAGAGACCCAGTACTTC
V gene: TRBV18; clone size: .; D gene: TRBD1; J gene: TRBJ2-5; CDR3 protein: CASSRGQGGAVETQYF; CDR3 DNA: TGTGCCAGCTCACGGGGCCAAGGGGGCGCCGTCGAGACCCAGTACTTC
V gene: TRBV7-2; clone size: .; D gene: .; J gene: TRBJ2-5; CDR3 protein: CASSFTETQYF; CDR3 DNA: TGTGCCAGCAGCTTTACTGAGACCCAGTACTTC
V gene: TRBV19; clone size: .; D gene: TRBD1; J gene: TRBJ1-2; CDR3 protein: CASTYRGSDGYTF; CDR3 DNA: TGTGCCAGTACCTACAGGGGTAGTGATGGCTACACCTTC
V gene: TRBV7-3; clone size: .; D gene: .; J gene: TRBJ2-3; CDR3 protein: CASSPGGGLADTQYF; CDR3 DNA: TGTGCCAGCAGCCCGGGTGGGGGCCTGGCAGATACGCAGTATTTT
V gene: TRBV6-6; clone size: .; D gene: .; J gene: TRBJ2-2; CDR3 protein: CASSPGGFYTGELFF; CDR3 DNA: TGTGCCAGCAGTCCTGGGGGGTTCTACACCGGGGAGCTGTTTTTT
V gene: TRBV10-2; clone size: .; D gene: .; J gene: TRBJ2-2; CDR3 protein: CASRPALDTGELFF; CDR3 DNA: TGCGCCAGCAGACCCGCGCTCGACACCGGGGAGCTGTTTTTT
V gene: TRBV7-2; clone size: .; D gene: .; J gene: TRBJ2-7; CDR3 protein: CASSLEARGSSYEQYF; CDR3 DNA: TGTGCCAGCAGCTTAGAGGCGCGGGGAAGCTCCTACGAGCAGTACTTC
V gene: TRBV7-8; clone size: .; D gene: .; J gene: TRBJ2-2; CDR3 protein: CASSPKRPGDTGELFF; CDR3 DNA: TGTGCCAGCAGCCCCAAGCGTCCCGGGGACACCGGGGAGCTGTTTTTT
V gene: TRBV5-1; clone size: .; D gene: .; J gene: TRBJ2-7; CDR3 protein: CASSLEREFYEQYF; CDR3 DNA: TGCGCCAGCAGCTTGGAACGGGAGTTCTACGAGCAGTACTTC
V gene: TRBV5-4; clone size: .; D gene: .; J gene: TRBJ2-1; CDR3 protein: CASSLTLEKSNEQFF; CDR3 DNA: TGTGCCAGCAGCTTGACGCTGGAAAAGAGCAATGAGCAGTTCTTC
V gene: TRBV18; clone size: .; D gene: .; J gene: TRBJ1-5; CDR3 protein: CASSPLGVPGYSNQPQHF; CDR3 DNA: TGTGCCAGCTCACCACTCGGGGTCCCAGGGTATAGCAATCAGCCCCAGCATTTT
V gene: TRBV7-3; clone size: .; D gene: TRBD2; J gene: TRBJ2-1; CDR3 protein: CASSLREGRYSYNEQFF; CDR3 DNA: TGTGCCAGCAGCTTAAGGGAGGGCCGGTACTCCTACAATGAGCAGTTCTTC
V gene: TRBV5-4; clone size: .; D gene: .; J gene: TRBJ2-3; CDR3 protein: CASSLETYTDTQYF; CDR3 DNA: TGTGCCAGCAGCTTGGAGACCTACACAGATACGCAGTATTTT
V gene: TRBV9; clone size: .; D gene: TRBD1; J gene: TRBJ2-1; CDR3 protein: CASSISGTVTYNEQFF; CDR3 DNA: TGTGCCAGCAGCATCTCCGGGACAGTCACCTACAATGAGCAGTTCTTC
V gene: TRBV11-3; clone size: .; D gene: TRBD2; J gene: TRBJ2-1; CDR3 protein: CASSFSGMTDNEQFF; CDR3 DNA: TGTGCCAGCAGCTTTAGCGGGATGACTGACAATGAGCAGTTCTTC
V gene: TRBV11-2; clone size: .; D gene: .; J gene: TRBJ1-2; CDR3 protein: CASSNPNQGFGYGYTF; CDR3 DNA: TGTGCCAGCAGCAACCCAAATCAGGGTTTCGGCTATGGCTACACCTTC
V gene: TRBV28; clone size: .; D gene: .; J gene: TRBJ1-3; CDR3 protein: CASSSLSLGLENTIYF; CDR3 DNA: TGTGCCAGCAGTTCACTGAGCCTGGGATTAGAAAACACCATATATTTT
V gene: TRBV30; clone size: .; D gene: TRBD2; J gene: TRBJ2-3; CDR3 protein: CAWSLTGGPDTQYF; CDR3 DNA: TGTGCCTGGAGTCTGACGGGAGGGCCAGATACGCAGTATTTT
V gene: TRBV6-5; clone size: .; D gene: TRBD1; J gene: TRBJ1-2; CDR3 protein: CASSRDSHYGYTF; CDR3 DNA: TGTGCCAGCAGTCGGGACAGCCACTATGGCTACACCTTC
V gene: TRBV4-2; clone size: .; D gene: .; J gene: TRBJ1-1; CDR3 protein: CASSPRTQNTEAFF; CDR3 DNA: TGTGCCAGCAGTCCCCGGACACAAAACACTGAAGCTTTCTTT
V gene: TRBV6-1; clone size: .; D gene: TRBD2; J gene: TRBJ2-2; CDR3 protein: CASSDTSGRVTGELFF; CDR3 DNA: TGTGCCAGCAGTGACACTAGCGGGAGGGTCACCGGGGAGCTGTTTTTT
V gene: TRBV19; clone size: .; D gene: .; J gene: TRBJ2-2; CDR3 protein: CASVHQTGELFF; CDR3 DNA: TGTGCCAGCGTGCATCAAACCGGGGAGCTGTTTTTT
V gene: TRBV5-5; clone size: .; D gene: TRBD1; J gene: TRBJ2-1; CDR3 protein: CASSKGQGTYNEQFF; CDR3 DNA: TGTGCCAGCAGCAAGGGACAGGGGACCTACAATGAGCAGTTCTTC
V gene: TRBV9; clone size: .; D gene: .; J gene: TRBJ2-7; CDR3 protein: CASSVGPTFTYEQYF; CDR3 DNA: TGTGCCAGCAGCGTAGGGCCTACATTTACCTACGAGCAGTACTTC
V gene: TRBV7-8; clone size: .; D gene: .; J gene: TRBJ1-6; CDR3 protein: CASSVTQDSALHF; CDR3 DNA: TGTGCCAGCAGCGTGACTCAAGATTCGGCCCTCCACTTT
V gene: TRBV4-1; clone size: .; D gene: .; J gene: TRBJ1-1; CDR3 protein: CASSQVTEGGVAFF; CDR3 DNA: TGCGCCAGCAGCCAAGTAACTGAGGGAGGGGTGGCTTTCTTT
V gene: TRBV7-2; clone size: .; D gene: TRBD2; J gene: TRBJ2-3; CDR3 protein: CASSYGTSGSTDTQYF; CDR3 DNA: TGTGCCAGCAGCTACGGGACTAGCGGGAGTACAGATACGCAGTATTTT
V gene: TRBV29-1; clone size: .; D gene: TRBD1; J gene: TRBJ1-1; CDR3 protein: CSVSSWTGAYLNTEAFF; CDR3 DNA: TGCAGCGTGTCATCGTGGACAGGCGCCTACTTGAACACTGAAGCTTTCTTT
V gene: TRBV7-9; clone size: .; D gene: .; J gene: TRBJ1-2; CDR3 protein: CASSRGVFYGYTF; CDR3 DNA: TGTGCCAGCAGCCGAGGAGTTTTCTATGGCTACACCTTC
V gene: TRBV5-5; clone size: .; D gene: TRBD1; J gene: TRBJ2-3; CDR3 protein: CASSLRDRFTDTQYF; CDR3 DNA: TGTGCCAGCAGCTTGAGGGACAGGTTCACAGATACGCAGTATTTT